The clone carrying this TCR beta chain was recorded many times. Scientists amplified the TCR beta CDR3 regions from RNA transcripts. After a first-round RT-PCR with HTBI primers, a second-round multiplex PCR was run. TCRdb re-called the multiplex PCR reads through MiXCR, storing one row per CDR3 protein. This sample carries roughly 500,000 distinct CDR3 sequences, around 14% of them seen once, and the ten largest clones take more than 8.5%. PBMCs originated in roughly 10 ml of fresh peripheral blood. Trimming cost V 5 bases and J 1 base, with 8 bases left between them. The germline gives CDR1 SNHLY, CDR2 FYNNEI. The CDR3 covers 13 residues. The sample is drawn from a study of Graves' ophthalmopathy and Graves' hyperthyroidism. Overall study context: Upon initial diagnosis and before any treatment, peripheral blood was collected.

The V and J genes are TRBV2 and TRBJ1-1; D is undetermined. The sample consisted of blood. This receptor was obtained from a woman in her thirties with Graves' ophthalmopathy. The CDR3, as DNA: TGTGCCAGCAGTCGCGATCAGAACACTGAAGCTTTCTTT. Translating it yields CASSRDQNTEAFF.